This T cell receptor (beta chain) is drawn from a study of OX40 agonist ivuxolimab in advanced cancers. For the study at large: Patients were treated with ivuxolimab, an agonistic anti-OX40 (CD134) antibody.

Study-wide points: People who partly responded at 0.1-3.0 mg/kg had some of the least clonal expansion seen. Blood T cells, both CD4+ and CD8+, expanded clonally by week 6 at 0.1 to 3.0 mg/kg.

V was pared by 5 bases and J by 7 bases, with 14 bases between. The CDR3 is 13 amino acids. Germline V gene data show CDR1 as MNHEY and CDR2 as SMNVEV (reference sequence). Sampled blood was obtained at baseline, cycle 4 day 1, and cycle 7 day 1. The table came from immunoSEQ multiplex PCR; TCRdb's copy has only in-frame clones and leaves some out. The sample lists roughly 41,000 clones, about nine tenths seen once, with less than 15% in the top ten. This clone came up once. Its antigen remains unidentified. This chain joins TRBV27 and TRBJ1-1; the D is unclear. The sequenced sample was CD4+ or CD8+ T cells sorted from blood, obtained in a trial of the OX40 agonist ivuxolimab. The receptor comes from an adult with an advanced solid tumor such as melanoma, head and neck, liver or kidney cancer. Here the CDR3 DNA reads TGTGCCAGCAGTCTTAGGCAGTCCATTGAAGCTTTCTTT. Translation gives CASSLRQSIEAFF.